The T cell receptor (beta chain) described here comes from a study of blood T cell repertoires in COVID-19. Comment on this clone: Distinct nucleotide sequences in the sample also encode this CDR3.

Original data processing: From reference gene primer amplification, estimates of nucleated cell counts were derived. Sequenced by immunoSEQ multiplex PCR; TCRdb stores in-frame clones only, minus some. The DNA was the basis for D and trimming; V, J and clone size are from that table. Of around 300,000 clones listed, 85% to 90% are singletons. Germline loops: CDR1 KGHSH, CDR2 LQKENI. V dropped 3 bases and J dropped 0 bases, with 4 bases sitting between them. The CDR3 has 13 residues. Participants came from around 25 US areas, aged roughly 18 to 100 years. In assigning cohorts, the study relied on participant-reported clinical history. Recovered Cohort 3 donors showed two negative PCRs, clearance, or symptom resolution.

The sequencing input was PBMCs or T cells enriched from blood (not recorded which). The rearrangement uses TRBV18 and TRBJ2-3; D gene uncertain. This receptor was taken from a woman between 18 and 29 years old who had recovered from COVID-19. This chain's CDR3 is CASSPTSTDTQYF. The CDR3 DNA sequence: TGTGCCAGCTCACCTACTAGCACAGATACGCAGTATTTT.